A single sample gave rise to the 11 T cell receptor beta chains below, sequenced in a study of CD8+ T cells in alopecia areata. Investigators isolated RNA and reverse transcribed it into cDNA to act as the sequencing template. Profiled with immunoSEQ multiplex PCR; TCRdb holds only in-frame clones, not every one. The sample holds around 100,000 clones, roughly three fifths seen once. As for treatment: oral pan-JAK inhibitor, 5-10 mg twice daily. The source was CD4+ T cells sorted from blood, collected at week 24, from a patient treated with tofacitinib. These receptors all stem from a human donor with alopecia areata.

The chain employs TRBV6-5 and TRBJ2-7; 7 nucleotides agree with TRBD2. The trim removed 4 bases at V and 0 bases at J, leaving 9 bases unmatched. This CDR3 spans 16 amino acids. The germline V gene encodes CDR1 MNHEY and CDR2 SVGAGI. CDR3 sequence: CASSSQGLGLSYEQYF. Here the CDR3 DNA reads TGTGCCAGCAGTTCCCAAGGACTAGGGCTCTCCTACGAGCAGTACTTC.

This clone has a single count. The J gene is TRBJ1-6, the V gene TRBV30, with D hard to call. CDR1 and CDR2 (germline): GTSNPN, SVGIG (reference sequence). CDR3 size: 11 residues. Trimming took 2 bases from V and 15 from J, leaving 11 bases between them. CDR3 sequence (DNA): TGTGCCTGGAGTACCGGGGTCCACCTCCACTTT. Translating it yields CAWSTGVHLHF.

The chain is built from TRBV4-3 and TRBJ2-5; D unresolved. The CDR3 length is 15 residues. V lost 0 bases, J lost 4 bases, and 12 bases lay in between. CDR1 and CDR2 from the germline V gene are LGHNA and YSLEER. The CDR3 DNA sequence: TGCGCCAGCAGCCAAGAAATTCTAGGTGGAGAGACCCAGTACTTC. The encoded protein is CASSQEILGGETQYF.

The chain couples TRBV5-1 to TRBJ2-3, with TRBD1 matching 10 bases. Germline CDR1 and CDR2: SGHRS and YFSETQ. The CDR3 loop spans 15 amino acids. With V trimmed by 5 bases and J by 4 bases, 7 bases remained unmatched. The CDR3, as DNA: TGCGCCAGCAGAACCGGGACAGGGGACGCAGATACGCAGTATTTT. Amino acids: CASRTGTGDADTQYF.

This chain uses TRBV25-1 with TRBJ2-7, with D possibly being TRBD1 or TRBD2 (5 bases each). Germline V gene lookup returns CDR1 MGHDK and CDR2 SYGVNS. The CDR3 runs 15 residues. The ends were cut back, 6 bases at V and 3 bases at J, with 18 bases in the middle. The CDR3, as DNA: TGTGCCAGCAGCGCCCCCGGGGCTGTGGGCTACGAGCAGTACTTC. Protein: CASSAPGAVGYEQYF.

This clone was counted only a few times. This chain links TRBV6-5 with TRBJ1-2; D gene unclear. The germline gives CDR1 MNHEY, CDR2 SVGAGI. The CDR3 sequence is 14 residues long. With 0 bases removed from V and 3 bases from J, the gap between germline ends came to 8 bases. CDR3 amino acids: CASSYSEGDYGYTF. As DNA, the CDR3 is TGTGCCAGCAGTTACTCGGAGGGTGACTATGGCTACACCTTC.

The chain links TRBV4-3 to TRBJ1-1; D not resolved. Trimming left V 0 bases short and J 10 bases short, with 12 bases between. The CDR3 totals 13 residues. Germline V lookup: CDR1 LGHNA, CDR2 YSLEER. The CDR3 sequence is CASSQDRVTRAFF. In nucleotides, the CDR3 is TGCGCCAGCAGCCAAGATCGTGTTACAAGAGCTTTCTTT.

This clone appeared a single time. Sequence at one end of the junction differs from germline and may be a read error. Within the sample, other DNA sequences also encode this same CDR3. The chain has TRBV25-1 and TRBJ1-4; 9 bases line up with TRBD1. The CDR3 is made up of 15 amino acids. From germline, CDR1 is MGHDK and CDR2 SYGVNS. The CDR3 nucleotides read TGTGCCAGCAGTGAGGTGGTTGGGACAGGGCCCCCTAAACCATTT. It yields the protein CASSEVVGTGPPKPF.

This sequence joins TRBV5-6 and TRBJ2-7, with TRBD1 matching over 9 bases. This CDR3 has 15 residues. CDR1 is SGHDT and CDR2 is YYEEEE in the germline V gene. With 4 bases clipped from V and 5 bases from J, the junction kept 10 bases outside the gene matches. CDR3 DNA: TGTGCCAGCAGCGGCTTACAGGGGGCGAGGGACGAGCAGTACTTC. This gives the protein CASSGLQGARDEQYF.

The rearrangement links TRBV30 to TRBJ1-6; D unresolved. The CDR3 contains 13 residues. Germline CDR1 GTSNPN, CDR2 SVGIG (reference sequence). Trimming left V 4 bases short and J 8 bases short, with 12 bases between. CDR3 amino acids: CAWKTQFDSPLHF. CDR3 nucleotides: TGTGCCTGGAAAACGCAATTTGATTCACCCCTCCACTTT.

The V gene is TRBV5-8, the J gene TRBJ1-5; D unresolved. Between the trimmed V and J ends, which lost 2 bases and 5 bases, there was a span of 2 bases. The V gene's germline CDR1 is SGHTS and CDR2 YDEGEE. The CDR3 totals 11 residues. The chain's CDR3 is CASSFDQPQHF. The CDR3 nucleotides are TGTGCCAGCAGCTTTGATCAGCCCCAGCATTTT.